This T cell receptor (beta chain) was recorded in a study of T-cell memory formation after mild COVID-19. This clonotype was picked up many times. MiXCR, applied by TCRdb to the 5' RACE reads, yields one record per CDR3 protein. The top ten hold roughly 8% of the sample, which has 400,000 or so distinct CDR3 sequences, around 20% seen once. Germline V gives CDR1 SQVTM, CDR2 ANQGSEA. With 7 bases removed from V and 3 bases from J, the gap between germline ends came to 14 bases. The CDR3 totals 13 residues. The TCR comes from an adult woman who had mild COVID-19 (a few samples of this study predate the infection). Cell type and time point are not known. Sequenced sample: PBMCs or a T cell subset sorted from them (not recorded which). The V call is TRBV29-1, the J call TRBJ2-3; unclear D gene. The CDR3 DNA reads as TGCAGCGGAGCTCACCCAACAACAGATACGCAGTATTTT. Its translation: CSGAHPTTDTQYF.